This T cell receptor beta chain was sequenced during a study of response to subunit inactivated influenza vaccine. V lost 1 base to trimming and J lost 5 bases; unmatched junction nucleotides: 9. In germline, CDR1 is MDHEN, CDR2 SYDVKM. The CDR3 spans 16 residues. TCRdb ran MiXCR on the RT-PCR reads and lists one entry per CDR3 protein. The sample contains hundreds of thousands of distinct CDR3 sequences, about 25% of which appear only once. The source material was CD4+ T cells sorted from PBMCs, sampled about 5 days after vaccination. The V and J genes are TRBV28 and TRBJ2-5, with 8 bases matching TRBD2. The sequence came from a man in his fifties who received an inactivated influenza vaccine. CDR3 residues: CASSLSGGPSHETQYF. The CDR3 bases are TGTGCCAGCAGTTTATCGGGAGGGCCATCCCACGAGACCCAGTACTTC.